This T cell receptor (beta chain) was captured in a study of response to subunit inactivated influenza vaccine. This clonotype was counted a few times. TCRdb reprocessed the RT-PCR reads with MiXCR, giving one entry per CDR3 protein. The table has approximately 530,000 distinct CDR3 sequences, around 8% seen once; the top ten hold around 13%. The CDR3 length is 15 residues. The V gene's germline CDR1 is DFQATT and CDR2 SNEGSKA (reference sequence). This chain uses TRBV20-1 with TRBJ1-1; a weak D match, TRBD1 (5 bases). The receptor was derived from a man aged 50-75 years who received an inactivated influenza vaccine. The specimen was PBMCs from blood, collected around 25 months after vaccination. The CDR3: CGPWDGTRMNTEAFF. In DNA, the CDR3 is TGCGGACCCTGGGACGGCACCAGGATGAACACTGAAGCTTTCTTT.